A single TCR beta chain is shown here with its context. The sample belongs to a study of blood T cell repertoires in COVID-19. Background on the study: T cells, B-cell-depleted T cells, or PBMCs supplied cDNA or gDNA.

The CDR3 has 15 residues. Trimming took 5 bases from V and 5 from J, leaving 19 bases between them. Germline V gives CDR1 MDHEN, CDR2 SYDVKM. Under the authors' procedure: It was from reference gene primer amplification that nucleated cell counts were estimated. Repertoires were generated with immunoSEQ multiplex PCR, while TCRdb's copy carries only in-frame clones and drops some. V and J calls and clone size are as listed in that table; D and trimming were resolved from the DNA. The sample records approximately 230,000 clones, 87% being singletons. Participants, about 18 to 90 years old, spanned 25 or so US areas. In assigning cohorts, the study relied on participant-reported clinical history.

The receptor's source is a woman in her 30s with acute COVID-19. V and J are TRBV28 and TRBJ2-7; maybe TRBD2 (6 bases). The sample consisted of PBMCs or T cells enriched from blood (not recorded which). The CDR3 here is CASSPTSSRSHEQYF. The CDR3 coding sequence is TGTGCCAGCAGTCCCACTAGCTCTCGGAGCCACGAGCAGTACTTC.